Shown below are 10 T cell receptor beta chains from a single sample sequenced in a study of blood T cell repertoires in COVID-19 (dated by TCRdb to 2018 to 2021). The method was the immunoSEQ multiplex PCR assay. The immuneACCESS repertoire file appears here via TCRdb, limited to in-frame rearrangements. These files lack a portion of the clones; in checked studies, under half of the deficit traces to unresolved V genes, and the cause of the others is not known. Counted in this sample were roughly 210,000 clones; roughly 90% of them appeared once. The ten largest clones add up to roughly 1.7% of the sample. Input material: peripheral blood. The receptors here all came from a man between 65 and 85 years old with acute or convalescent COVID-19.

The genes are TRBV9 and TRBJ2-7; 11 nucleotides match TRBD2. Per germline, CDR1 SGDLS and CDR2 YYNGEE. CDR3 length: 15 residues. J was trimmed by 8 bases and V by 4 bases; bases with no gene match: 11. CDR3 DNA sequence: TGTGCCAGCAGCCCGGCGACTAGCGGGGTAGGTAAGCAGTACTTC. Translating gives CASSPATSGVGKQYF. The full variable domain, its missing parts supplied by reference TRBV9 and TRBJ2-7, is DSGVTQTPKHLITATGQRVTLRCSPRSGDLSVYWYQQSLDQGLQFLIQYYNGEERAKGNILERFSAQQFPDLHSELNLSSLELGDSALYFCASSPATSGVGKQYFGPGTRLTVT.

This rearrangement joins TRBV7-6 to TRBJ2-2; D remains ambiguous. This CDR3 spans 16 amino acids. Germline values: CDR1 SGHVS, CDR2 FNYEAQ. Trimming took 1 base from V and 6 from J, leaving 15 bases between them. This chain's CDR3 is CASSLGLVSGSGELFF. CDR3 coding DNA: TGTGCCAGCAGCTTAGGACTGGTATCGGGTTCCGGGGAGCTGTTTTTT.

This clone was counted a single time. The chain is built from TRBV30 and TRBJ2-1; D may be TRBD2 (6 bases). The CDR3 covers 13 residues. The germline V gene encodes CDR1 GTSNPN and CDR2 SVGIG (reference sequence). V gave up 0 bases and J gave up 6 bases, with 9 bases separating them. The CDR3 loop is CAWSVRLVNEQFF. For the CDR3, the DNA is TGTGCCTGGAGTGTACGACTAGTCAATGAGCAGTTCTTC.

This clone was recorded a few times. V and J are TRBV5-4 and TRBJ1-1, with D possibly matching TRBD1 (5 bases). Germline V gives CDR1 SGHNT, CDR2 YYREEE (reference sequence). The V and J ends lost 0 bases and 2 bases respectively, with 5 bases between them. This CDR3 comprises 13 residues. The CDR3 sequence is CASSLGTNTEAFF. The CDR3 DNA sequence: TGTGCCAGCAGCTTGGGGACAAACACTGAAGCTTTCTTT.

The J gene is TRBJ2-3, the V gene TRBV19; 8 bases line up with TRBD1. Germline V gene data show CDR1 as LNHDA and CDR2 as SQIVND (reference sequence). This CDR3 contains 14 residues. V was clipped by 5 bases and J by 4 bases; unmatched bases: 5. The CDR3 DNA reads as TGTGCCAGTAGTCAGGACAGGGTGGCAGATACGCAGTATTTT. It specifies CASSQDRVADTQYF.

The gene calls are TRBV4-1 and TRBJ1-3, with D maybe TRBD1 (5 bases). V was clipped by 0 bases and J by 0 bases, with 12 bases between them. Germline lookup yields CDR1 MGHRA and CDR2 YSYEKL. The CDR3 extends over 17 amino acids. The CDR3: CASSQDWGRHSGNTIYF. The CDR3, as DNA: TGCGCCAGCAGCCAAGATTGGGGCAGGCACTCTGGAAACACCATATATTTT.

The chain joins TRBV3-1 (or the pseudogene TRBV3-2) to TRBJ2-3; D is perhaps TRBD1 (5 bases). Per germline, CDR1 LGHDT and CDR2 YNNKEL (reference sequence). Trimming left V 0 bases short and J 0 bases short, with 13 bases between. The CDR3 covers 17 residues. CDR3 nucleotide sequence: TGTGCCAGCAGCCAAGATCCAGTGGCAGGGAGCACAGATACGCAGTATTTT. Translation: CASSQDPVAGSTDTQYF.

The V call is TRBV27, the J call TRBJ2-5; 9 bases are shared with TRBD1. The trim removed 5 bases at V and 3 bases at J, leaving 7 bases unmatched. Germline assignment: CDR1 MNHEY and CDR2 SMNVEV (reference sequence). The CDR3 is made up of 15 amino acids. The CDR3: CASSLYRTGEETQYF. The CDR3 nucleotides read TGTGCCAGCAGTCTATATCGGACAGGGGAAGAGACCCAGTACTTC.

Here the CDR3 DNA reads TGCGCCAGCGGCAGCGGGAGTACCTACAATGAGCAGTTCTTC. Translated: CASGSGSTYNEQFF. V and J are TRBV5-1 and TRBJ2-1, with TRBD2 matching over 8 bases. In germline, CDR1 is SGHRS, CDR2 YFSETQ. The CDR3 spans 14 residues. J lost 2 bases, V lost 7 bases, and 5 bases had no gene match.

V gene TRBV27 combines with J gene TRBJ2-5; perhaps TRBD2 as D (5 bases). The CDR3 consists of 14 residues. Per germline, CDR1 MNHEY and CDR2 SMNVEV (reference sequence). With 3 bases removed from V and 1 base from J, the gap between germline ends came to 9 bases. CDR3 sequence reads: CASSFQGSQETQYF. Here the CDR3 DNA reads TGTGCCAGCAGTTTTCAAGGGAGCCAAGAGACCCAGTACTTC.